The entry below gives a single TCR beta chain sequence along with its context. Germline V gene sequence: CDR1 MDHEN, CDR2 SYDVKM. V dropped 6 bases and J dropped 0 bases, with 8 bases sitting between them. The CDR3 loop spans 13 amino acids. This sample is drawn from a study of shared clonotypes between healthy human individuals. The protocol was immunoSEQ multiplex PCR, while the TCRdb copy is restricted to in-frame clones and leaves out a portion. Among about 2.1 million clones listed, around 93% were seen once. The naive CD8 fraction comprised CD45RO-negative cells positively selected for CCR7 and excluded terminally differentiated effector memory CD45RA+ cells.

Sequences were obtained from naive CD8+ T cells from PBMCs. This TCR derives from a man aged 18-30 years in good health. Some clones in this sample may be carry-over from other donors' samples. The chain has TRBV28 and TRBJ1-1; a possible D gene is TRBD1 (6 bases). CDR3 protein: CASSRQVNTEAFF. CDR3 DNA: TGTGCCAGCAGCAGACAGGTGAACACTGAAGCTTTCTTT.